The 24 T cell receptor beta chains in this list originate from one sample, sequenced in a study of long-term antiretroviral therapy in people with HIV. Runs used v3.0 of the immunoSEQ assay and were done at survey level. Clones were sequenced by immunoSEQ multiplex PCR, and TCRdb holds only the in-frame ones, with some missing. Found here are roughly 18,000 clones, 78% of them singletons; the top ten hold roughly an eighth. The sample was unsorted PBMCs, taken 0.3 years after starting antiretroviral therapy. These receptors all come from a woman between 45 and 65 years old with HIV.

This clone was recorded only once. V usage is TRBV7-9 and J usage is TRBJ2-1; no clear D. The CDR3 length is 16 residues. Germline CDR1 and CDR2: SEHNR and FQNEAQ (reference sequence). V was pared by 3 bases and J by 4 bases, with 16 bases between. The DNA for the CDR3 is TGTGCCAGCAGCTTCACCCTTCTAGGGCCGTACAATGAGCAGTTCTTC. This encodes CASSFTLLGPYNEQFF.

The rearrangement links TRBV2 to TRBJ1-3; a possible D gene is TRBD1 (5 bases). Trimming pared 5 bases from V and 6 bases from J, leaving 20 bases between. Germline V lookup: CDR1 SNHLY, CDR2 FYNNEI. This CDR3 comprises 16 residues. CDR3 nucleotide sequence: TGTGCCAGCAGTCCCATTGGGGGAAGCCAGGAAAACACCATATATTTT. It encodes CASSPIGGSQENTIYF. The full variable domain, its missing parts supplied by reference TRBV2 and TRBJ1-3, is EPEVTQTPSHQVTQMGQEVILRCVPISNHLYFYWYRQILGQKVEFLVSFYNNEISEKSEIFDDQFSVERPDGSNFTLKIRSTKLEDSAMYFCASSPIGGSQENTIYFGEGSWLTVV.

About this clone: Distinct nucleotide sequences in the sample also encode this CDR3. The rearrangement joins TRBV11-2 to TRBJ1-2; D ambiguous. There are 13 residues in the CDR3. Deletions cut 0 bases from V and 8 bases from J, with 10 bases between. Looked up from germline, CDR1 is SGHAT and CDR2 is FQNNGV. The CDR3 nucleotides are TGTGCCAGCAGCTTAGACCGGACTAGGGGCTACACCTTC. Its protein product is CASSLDRTRGYTF.

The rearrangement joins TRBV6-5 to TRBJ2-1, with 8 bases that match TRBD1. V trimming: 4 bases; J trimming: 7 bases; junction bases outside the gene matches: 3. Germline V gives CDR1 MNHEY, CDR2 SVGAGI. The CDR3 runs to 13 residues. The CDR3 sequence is CASSLTGGNEQFF. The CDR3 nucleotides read TGTGCCAGCAGTTTAACAGGGGGGAATGAGCAGTTCTTC.

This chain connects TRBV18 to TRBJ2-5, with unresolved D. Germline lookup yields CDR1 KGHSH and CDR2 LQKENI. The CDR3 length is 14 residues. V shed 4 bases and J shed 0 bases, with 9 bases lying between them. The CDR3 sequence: CASSLSDYQETQYF. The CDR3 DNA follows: TGTGCCAGCTCACTCTCTGACTACCAAGAGACCCAGTACTTC. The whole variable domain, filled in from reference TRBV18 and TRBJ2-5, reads NAGVMQNPRHLVRRRGQEARLRCSPMKGHSHVYWYRQLPEEGLKFMVYLQKENIIDESGMPKERFSAEFPKEGPSILRIQQVVRGDSAAYFCASSLSDYQETQYFGPGTRLLVL.

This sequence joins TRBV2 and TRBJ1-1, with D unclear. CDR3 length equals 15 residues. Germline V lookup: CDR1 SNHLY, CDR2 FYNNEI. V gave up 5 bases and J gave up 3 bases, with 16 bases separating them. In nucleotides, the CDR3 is TGTGCCAGCAGTCTTGGCCGTCGGAGGGACACTGAAGCTTTCTTT. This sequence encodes CASSLGRRRDTEAFF.

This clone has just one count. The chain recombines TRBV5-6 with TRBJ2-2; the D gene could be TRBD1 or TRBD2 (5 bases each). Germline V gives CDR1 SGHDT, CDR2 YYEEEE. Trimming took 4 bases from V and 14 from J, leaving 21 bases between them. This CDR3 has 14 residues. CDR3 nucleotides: TGTGCCAGCAGCCTGGGACCTATCGGGCCCATCCTGTTTTTT. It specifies CASSLGPIGPILFF.

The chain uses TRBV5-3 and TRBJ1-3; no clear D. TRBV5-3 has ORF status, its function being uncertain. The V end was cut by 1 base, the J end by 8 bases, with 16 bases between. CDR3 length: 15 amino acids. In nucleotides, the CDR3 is TGTGCCAGAAGCTTGAAAGGCAGGCCGAGGCACACCATATATTTT. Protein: CARSLKGRPRHTIYF.

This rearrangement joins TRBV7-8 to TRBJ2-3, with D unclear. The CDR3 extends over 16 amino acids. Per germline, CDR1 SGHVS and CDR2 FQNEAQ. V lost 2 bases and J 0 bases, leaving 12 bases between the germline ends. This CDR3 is CASSLQRASSTDTQYF. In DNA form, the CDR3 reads TGTGCCAGCAGCTTACAACGGGCTTCTAGCACAGATACGCAGTATTTT.

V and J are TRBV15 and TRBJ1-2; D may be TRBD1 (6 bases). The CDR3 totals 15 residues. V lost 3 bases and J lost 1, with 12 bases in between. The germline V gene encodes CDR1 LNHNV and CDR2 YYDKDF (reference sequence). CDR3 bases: TGTGCCACCAGCAGGGAGACAGGTTTTAACTATGGCTACACCTTC. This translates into CATSRETGFNYGYTF.

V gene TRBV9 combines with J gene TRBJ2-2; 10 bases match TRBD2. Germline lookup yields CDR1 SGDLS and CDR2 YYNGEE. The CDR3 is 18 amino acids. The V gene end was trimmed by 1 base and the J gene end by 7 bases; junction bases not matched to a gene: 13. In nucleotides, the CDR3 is TGTGCCAGCAGCGTATTTGACCAGCGGGGGGGCCAGGACGGGGAGCTGTTTTTT. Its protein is CASSVFDQRGGQDGELFF.

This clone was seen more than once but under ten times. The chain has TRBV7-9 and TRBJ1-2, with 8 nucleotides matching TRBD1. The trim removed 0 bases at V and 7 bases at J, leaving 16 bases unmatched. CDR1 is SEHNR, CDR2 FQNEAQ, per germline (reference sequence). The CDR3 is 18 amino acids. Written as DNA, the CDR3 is TGTGCCAGCAGCTTAGCGCTTTCGCGGCAGGGGGCGAATCTTGGCTACACCTTC. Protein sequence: CASSLALSRQGANLGYTF.

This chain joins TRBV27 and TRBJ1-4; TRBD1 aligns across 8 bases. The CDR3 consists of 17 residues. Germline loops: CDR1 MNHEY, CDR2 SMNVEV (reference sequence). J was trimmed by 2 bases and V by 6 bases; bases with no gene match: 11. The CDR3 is CASRSNFWDRTNEKLFF. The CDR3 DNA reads TGTGCCAGCAGATCAAATTTTTGGGACAGGACTAATGAAAAACTGTTTTTT.

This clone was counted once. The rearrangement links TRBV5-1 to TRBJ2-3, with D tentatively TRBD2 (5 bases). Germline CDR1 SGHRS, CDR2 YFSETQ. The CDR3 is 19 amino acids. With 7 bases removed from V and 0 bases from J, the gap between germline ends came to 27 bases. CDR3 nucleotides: TGCGCCAGCGAACCGGGGTCAGTCTTCATCACATCTAGCACAGATACGCAGTATTTT. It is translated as CASEPGSVFITSSTDTQYF.

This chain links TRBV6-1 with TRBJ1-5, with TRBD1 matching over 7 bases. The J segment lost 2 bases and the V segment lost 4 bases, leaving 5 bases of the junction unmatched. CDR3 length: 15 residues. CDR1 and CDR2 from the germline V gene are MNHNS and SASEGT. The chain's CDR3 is CASSGTQGGNQPQHF. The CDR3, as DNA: TGTGCCAGCAGTGGAACGCAGGGGGGCAATCAGCCCCAGCATTTT.

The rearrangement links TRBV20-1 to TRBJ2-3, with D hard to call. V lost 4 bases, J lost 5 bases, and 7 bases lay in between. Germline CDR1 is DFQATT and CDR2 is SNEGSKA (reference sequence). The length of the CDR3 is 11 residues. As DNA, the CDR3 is TGCAGTGCTAAGAAGCGAGATACGCAGTATTTT. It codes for CSAKKRDTQYF.

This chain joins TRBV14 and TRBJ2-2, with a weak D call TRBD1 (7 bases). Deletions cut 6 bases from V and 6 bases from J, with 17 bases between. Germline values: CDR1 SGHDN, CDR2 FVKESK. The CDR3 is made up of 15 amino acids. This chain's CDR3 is CASRRTGGSAGELFF. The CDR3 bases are TGTGCCAGCAGACGGACAGGAGGGAGCGCCGGGGAGCTGTTTTTT.

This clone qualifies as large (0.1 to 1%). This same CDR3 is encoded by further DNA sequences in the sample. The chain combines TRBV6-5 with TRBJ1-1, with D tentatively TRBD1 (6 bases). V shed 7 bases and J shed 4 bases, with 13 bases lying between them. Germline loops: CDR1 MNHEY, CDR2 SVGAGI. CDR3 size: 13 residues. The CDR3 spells CASNKQGSTEAFF. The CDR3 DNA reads TGTGCCAGCAACAAACAGGGAAGCACTGAAGCTTTCTTT.

The CDR3 is CASSVGAGVGETQYF. The CDR3 DNA sequence: TGTGCCAGCAGCGTAGGGGCGGGGGTCGGGGAGACCCAGTACTTC. The rearrangement uses TRBV9 and TRBJ2-5; 7 bases match TRBD2. Germline V lookup: CDR1 SGDLS, CDR2 YYNGEE. CDR3 length: 15 residues. Trimming cost V 0 bases and J 5 bases; bases outside gene matches: 7.

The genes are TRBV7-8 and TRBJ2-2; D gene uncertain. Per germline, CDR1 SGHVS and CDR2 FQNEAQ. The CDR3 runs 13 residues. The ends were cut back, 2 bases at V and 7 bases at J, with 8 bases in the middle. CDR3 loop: CASSLSGLGELFF. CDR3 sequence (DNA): TGTGCCAGCAGCTTATCGGGTCTCGGGGAGCTGTTTTTT.

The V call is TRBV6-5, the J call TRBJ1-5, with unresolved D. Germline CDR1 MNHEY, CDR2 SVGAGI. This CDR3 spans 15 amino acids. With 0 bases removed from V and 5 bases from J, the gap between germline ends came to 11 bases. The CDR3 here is CASSYSILGHQPQHF. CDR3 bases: TGTGCCAGCAGTTACTCTATACTTGGGCATCAGCCCCAGCATTTT.

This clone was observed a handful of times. CDR3 amino acids: CASSQAAGGYEQYV. The DNA of the CDR3 is TGCGCCAGCAGCCAAGCGGCAGGCGGCTACGAGCAGTACGTC. The rearrangement links TRBV4-1 to TRBJ2-7, with unresolved D. This CDR3 is 14 amino acids long. V was shortened by 1 base and J by 3 bases, with 10 bases between the two germline ends. The germline V gene encodes CDR1 MGHRA and CDR2 YSYEKL.

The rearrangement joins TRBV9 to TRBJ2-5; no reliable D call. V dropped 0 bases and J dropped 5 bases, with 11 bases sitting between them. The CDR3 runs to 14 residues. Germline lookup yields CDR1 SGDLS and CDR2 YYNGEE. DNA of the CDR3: TGTGCCAGCAGCGTAGCCGGGCTACGGGAGACCCAGTACTTC. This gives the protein CASSVAGLRETQYF.

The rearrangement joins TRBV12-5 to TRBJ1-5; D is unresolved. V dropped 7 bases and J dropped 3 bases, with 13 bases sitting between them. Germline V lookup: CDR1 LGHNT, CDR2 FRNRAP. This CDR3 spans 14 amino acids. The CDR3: CASALGPINQPQHF. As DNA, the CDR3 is TGTGCTAGTGCCCTTGGACCGATCAATCAGCCCCAGCATTTT.